This T cell receptor (beta chain) was sequenced for a study of OX40 agonist ivuxolimab in advanced cancers. Study summary: Each dose-escalation patient presented with hepatocellular carcinoma, melanoma, renal cell or head and neck cancer.

The data were produced by immunoSEQ multiplex PCR, yet TCRdb's version contains in-frame clones alone and is incomplete. The data hold around 20,000 clones, with over 70% observed a single time. There are 16 residues in the CDR3. Germline CDR1 SGHDT, CDR2 YYEEEE. V lost 4 bases and J 4 bases, leaving 15 bases between the germline ends. Sample: CD4+ or CD8+ T cells sorted from blood, taken in a trial of the OX40 agonist ivuxolimab. This TCR was sampled from an adult with an advanced solid tumor such as melanoma, head and neck, liver or kidney cancer. The J gene is TRBJ1-6, the V gene TRBV5-6; D is unclear. In nucleotides, the CDR3 is TGTGCCAGCAGCCCACCTGGACTGATGTATAATTCACCCCTCCACTTT. This gives the protein CASSPPGLMYNSPLHF.